These T cell receptor beta chains were read from a single sample in a study of T cells after yellow fever vaccination. TCRdb called the 5' RACE reads again in MiXCR, with one record for every CDR3 protein. This sample has more than 300,000 distinct CDR3 sequences, with over 3.5% found just once. Sequenced material: PBMCs, taken 15 days after the yellow fever booster vaccination. Source of these receptors: a man younger than 35 who received the YFV17D yellow fever vaccine. Both conserved end residues are part of each CDR3. The D gene is left open where the match is weak. Not every row has a clone size; where given, it reads once, few, many or a size class.

v_call: TRBV4-3; cdr3_length: 13; d_call: .; clone_size: .; j_call: TRBJ1-1; cdr3_aa: CASSQVTVNHLFF; cdr3_nt: TGCGCCAGCAGCCAAGTGACAGTTAACCATCTTTTCTTT
v_call: TRBV5-6; cdr3_length: 15; d_call: .; clone_size: many; j_call: TRBJ1-6; cdr3_aa: CASSLMSSGYSPLHF; cdr3_nt: TGTGCCAGCAGCTTGATGTCCAGCGGGTATTCACCCCTCCACTTT
v_call: TRBV4-3; cdr3_length: 15; d_call: TRBD1; clone_size: many; j_call: TRBJ1-5; cdr3_aa: CASSQDAGGDQPQHF; cdr3_nt: TGCGCCAGCAGCCAAGATGCAGGGGGAGATCAGCCCCAGCATTTT
v_call: TRBV20-1; cdr3_length: 17; d_call: .; clone_size: .; j_call: TRBJ2-3; cdr3_aa: CSARSNWRQAWRGTQYF; cdr3_nt: TGCAGTGCTAGGTCTAACTGGAGACAGGCTTGGAGGGGTACGCAGTATTTT
v_call: TRBV5-1; cdr3_length: 15; d_call: .; clone_size: many; j_call: TRBJ1-1; cdr3_aa: CASSSLGVEGTEAFF; cdr3_nt: TGCGCCAGCAGCTCGTTGGGGGTCGAGGGCACTGAAGCTTTCTTT
v_call: TRBV4-3; cdr3_length: 15; d_call: .; clone_size: many; j_call: TRBJ1-3; cdr3_aa: CASSPGLSSGNTIYF; cdr3_nt: TGCGCCAGCAGCCCGGGACTGAGCTCTGGAAACACCATATATTTT
v_call: TRBV14; cdr3_length: 15; d_call: TRBD1; clone_size: .; j_call: TRBJ2-5; cdr3_aa: CASSRGQGYQETQYF; cdr3_nt: TGTGCCAGCAGTCGGGGACAGGGCTACCAAGAGACCCAGTACTTC
v_call: TRBV4-1; cdr3_length: 17; d_call: TRBD1; clone_size: few; j_call: TRBJ2-3; cdr3_aa: CASSQSPGQGALDTQYF; cdr3_nt: TGCGCCAGCAGCCAAAGTCCGGGACAGGGGGCTTTAGATACGCAGTATTTT
v_call: TRBV4-3; cdr3_length: 15; d_call: .; clone_size: many; j_call: TRBJ2-1; cdr3_aa: CASSRGGNSYNEQFF; cdr3_nt: TGCGCCAGCAGCCGTGGGGGTAATTCCTACAATGAGCAGTTCTTC
v_call: TRBV7-9; cdr3_length: 16; d_call: .; clone_size: many; j_call: TRBJ2-3; cdr3_aa: CASSARITSSPDTQYF; cdr3_nt: TGTGCCAGCAGCGCCCGAATCACAAGTTCCCCAGATACGCAGTATTTT
v_call: TRBV4-2; cdr3_length: 16; d_call: .; clone_size: many; j_call: TRBJ2-1; cdr3_aa: CASSSGSGADYNEQFF; cdr3_nt: TGTGCCAGCAGCTCCGGGAGTGGAGCGGACTACAATGAGCAGTTCTTC
v_call: TRBV5-5; cdr3_length: 13; d_call: .; clone_size: .; j_call: TRBJ1-1; cdr3_aa: CASSFVGNAEAFF; cdr3_nt: TGTGCCAGCAGCTTCGTAGGGAACGCTGAAGCTTTCTTT
v_call: TRBV5-4; cdr3_length: 18; d_call: .; clone_size: .; j_call: TRBJ2-3; cdr3_aa: CASSLSLRDGESTDTQYF; cdr3_nt: TGTGCCAGCAGCTTGTCGCTTCGGGACGGCGAGTCGACAGATACGCAGTATTTT
v_call: TRBV5-1; cdr3_length: 16; d_call: TRBD2; clone_size: .; j_call: TRBJ2-1; cdr3_aa: CASSGGLAGPYNEQFF; cdr3_nt: TGCGCCAGCAGCGGGGGACTAGCGGGCCCCTACAATGAGCAGTTCTTC
v_call: TRBV18; cdr3_length: 12; d_call: .; clone_size: few; j_call: TRBJ1-2; cdr3_aa: CASRAGDYGYTF; cdr3_nt: TGTGCCAGCCGGGCAGGGGACTATGGCTACACCTTC
v_call: TRBV18; cdr3_length: 14; d_call: .; clone_size: many; j_call: TRBJ1-4; cdr3_aa: CASSVTIEGEKLFF; cdr3_nt: TGTGCCAGCTCAGTAACGATCGAGGGGGAAAAACTGTTTTTT
v_call: TRBV7-2; cdr3_length: 21; d_call: TRBD2; clone_size: many; j_call: TRBJ2-3; cdr3_aa: CASSLEGGLAGIVEVTDTQYF; cdr3_nt: TGTGCCAGCAGCTTAGAGGGGGGACTAGCGGGGATCGTAGAAGTCACAGATACGCAGTATTTT
v_call: TRBV2; cdr3_length: 13; d_call: .; clone_size: .; j_call: TRBJ1-5; cdr3_aa: CASISEEAQPQHF; cdr3_nt: TGTGCCAGCATATCCGAGGAGGCTCAGCCCCAGCATTTT
v_call: TRBV7-2; cdr3_length: 15; d_call: TRBD1; clone_size: .; j_call: TRBJ1-4; cdr3_aa: CASSARQGTNEKLFF; cdr3_nt: TGTGCCAGCAGCGCAAGACAGGGCACTAATGAAAAACTGTTTTTT
v_call: TRBV10-2; cdr3_length: 16; d_call: TRBD2; clone_size: .; j_call: TRBJ2-2; cdr3_aa: CASTRLAGGNTGELFF; cdr3_nt: TGCGCCAGCACAAGACTAGCGGGGGGGAACACCGGGGAGCTGTTTTTT
v_call: TRBV20-1; cdr3_length: 13; d_call: .; clone_size: many; j_call: TRBJ1-2; cdr3_aa: CSASSAPRDGYTF; cdr3_nt: TGCAGTGCTAGCTCGGCCCCCAGGGATGGCTACACCTTC
v_call: TRBV5-6; cdr3_length: 15; d_call: .; clone_size: many; j_call: TRBJ2-3; cdr3_aa: CASSFGSVSTDTQYF; cdr3_nt: TGTGCCAGCAGCTTCGGATCGGTTAGCACAGATACGCAGTATTTT
v_call: TRBV14; cdr3_length: 16; d_call: .; clone_size: few; j_call: TRBJ2-6; cdr3_aa: CASSRNGGSGANVLTF; cdr3_nt: TGTGCCAGCAGCCGCAACGGGGGCAGCGGGGCCAACGTCCTGACTTTC
v_call: TRBV7-2; cdr3_length: 15; d_call: TRBD1; clone_size: many; j_call: TRBJ2-7; cdr3_aa: CASSVDRGRGYEQYF; cdr3_nt: TGTGCCAGCAGCGTTGACAGGGGGCGCGGCTACGAGCAGTACTTC
v_call: TRBV4-3; cdr3_length: 15; d_call: TRBD1; clone_size: many; j_call: TRBJ2-3; cdr3_aa: CASSRVGQDTDTQYF; cdr3_nt: TGCGCCAGCAGCCGCGTGGGACAGGACACAGATACGCAGTATTTT
v_call: TRBV6-5; cdr3_length: 16; d_call: TRBD2; clone_size: many; j_call: TRBJ2-2; cdr3_aa: CASSDTSGGPVGELFF; cdr3_nt: TGTGCCAGCAGTGACACTAGCGGGGGGCCCGTGGGGGAGCTGTTTTTT
v_call: TRBV18; cdr3_length: 12; d_call: .; clone_size: many; j_call: TRBJ1-1; cdr3_aa: CASSARGTEAFF; cdr3_nt: TGTGCCAGCTCCGCGAGGGGCACTGAAGCTTTCTTT
v_call: TRBV6-5; cdr3_length: 14; d_call: .; clone_size: many; j_call: TRBJ2-5; cdr3_aa: CASRKVTGQETQYF; cdr3_nt: TGTGCCAGCAGAAAAGTGACAGGCCAAGAGACCCAGTACTTC
v_call: TRBV20-1; cdr3_length: 15; d_call: TRBD1; clone_size: many; j_call: TRBJ2-5; cdr3_aa: CSAPQFGTVGETQYF; cdr3_nt: TGCAGTGCGCCGCAATTCGGGACAGTAGGGGAGACCCAGTACTTC
v_call: TRBV27; cdr3_length: 16; d_call: TRBD1; clone_size: many; j_call: TRBJ1-6; cdr3_aa: CASAGTGSLYNSPLHF; cdr3_nt: TGTGCCAGCGCCGGGACAGGGTCCCTCTATAATTCACCCCTCCACTTT
v_call: TRBV5-1; cdr3_length: 22; d_call: TRBD1; clone_size: few; j_call: TRBJ2-5; cdr3_aa: CASSSALRVPNFGQGDQETQYF; cdr3_nt: TGCGCCAGCAGCTCGGCTCTCCGCGTCCCCAACTTCGGACAGGGCGATCAAGAGACCCAGTACTTC
v_call: TRBV14; cdr3_length: 18; d_call: TRBD1; clone_size: few; j_call: TRBJ1-4; cdr3_aa: CASSQVGRLGQKDEKLFF; cdr3_nt: TGTGCCAGCAGCCAAGTTGGGAGGTTGGGACAGAAGGATGAAAAACTGTTTTTT
v_call: TRBV7-9; cdr3_length: 15; d_call: TRBD1; clone_size: many; j_call: TRBJ2-4; cdr3_aa: CASSSIGQGLNIQYF; cdr3_nt: TGTGCCAGCAGCTCAATCGGACAGGGTCTAAACATTCAGTACTTC
v_call: TRBV7-8; cdr3_length: 16; d_call: .; clone_size: .; j_call: TRBJ2-2; cdr3_aa: CASSSNAARGPGELFF; cdr3_nt: TGTGCCAGCAGCTCCAATGCGGCGAGGGGACCCGGGGAGCTGTTTTTT
v_call: TRBV7-9; cdr3_length: 16; d_call: TRBD2; clone_size: few; j_call: TRBJ2-3; cdr3_aa: CASSLIAGKIPDTQYF; cdr3_nt: TGTGCCAGCAGCTTAATAGCGGGAAAAATTCCAGATACGCAGTATTTT
v_call: TRBV20-1; cdr3_length: 15; d_call: TRBD1; clone_size: .; j_call: TRBJ1-1; cdr3_aa: CSATGQGAVNTEAFF; cdr3_nt: TGCAGTGCTACCGGACAGGGGGCGGTGAACACTGAAGCTTTCTTT
v_call: TRBV29-1; cdr3_length: 13; d_call: .; clone_size: many; j_call: TRBJ1-1; cdr3_aa: CSVAGKMNTEAFF; cdr3_nt: TGCAGCGTGGCAGGGAAAATGAACACTGAAGCTTTCTTT
v_call: TRBV10-1; cdr3_length: 17; d_call: .; clone_size: many; j_call: TRBJ2-7; cdr3_aa: CASSESGGPGMSDEQYF; cdr3_nt: TGCGCCAGCAGTGAGTCCGGGGGTCCAGGGATGTCCGACGAGCAGTACTTC